This TCR beta chain came from a study of blood T cells in healthy people across ages. Alongside a J-beta primer mix, a sample-barcoded 5' primer served in a second PCR lasting roughly 6 to 12 cycles. Via MiXCR, TCRdb re-called the 5' RACE reads, giving one row per CDR3 protein. The top ten hold about 13% of the sample, which has 650,000 to 800,000 distinct CDR3 sequences, over 40% seen once. On this clonotype: The antigen remains undetermined.

In germline, CDR1 is SGHRS, CDR2 YFSETQ. Trimming removed 4 bases from V and 6 bases from J, with 14 bases in between. This CDR3 has 14 residues. Study-wide points: Among long-lived donors, naive CD4+ cells were more numerous and diversity higher than in aged donors.

The chain is built from TRBV5-1 and TRBJ1-5, with D tentatively TRBD1 (6 bases). Sequencing input: blood. The clonotype originates from a woman at least 80 years old in good health. This CDR3 is CASSLQGEGQPQHF. The CDR3, as DNA: TGCGCCAGCAGCCTACAGGGAGAGGGTCAGCCCCAGCATTTT.